The 8 T cell receptor beta chains below were found in one sample sequenced in a study of shared clonotypes between healthy human individuals. Sequencing used immunoSEQ multiplex PCR; TCRdb keeps in-frame clones, though not all of them. The table records under 2.5 million clones, 80% to 95% of them present only once. The sample taken for sequencing was naive CD4+ T cells from PBMCs. Subset specified: CD45RA+ positively selected. These receptors all come from a man aged 18 to 29 in good health. Some clones in this sample may be carry-over from other donors' samples.

The chain employs TRBV7-2 and TRBJ2-5; maybe TRBD2 (5 bases). V was clipped by 2 bases and J by 1 base, with 8 bases between them. This CDR3 is 14 amino acids long. The germline gives CDR1 SGHTA, CDR2 FQGNSA. As DNA, the CDR3 is TGTGCCAGCAGCTTACAGCGGAGCCAAGAGACCCAGTACTTC. The encoded protein is CASSLQRSQETQYF.

This clone was seen a single time. This specimen includes other DNA sequences encoding the same CDR3. V is TRBV7-9 and J is TRBJ2-3; D is uncertain. CDR3 size: 12 residues. Trimming pared 4 bases from V and 2 bases from J, leaving 4 bases between. Germline CDR1 SEHNR, CDR2 FQNEAQ (reference sequence). CDR3 protein: CASSYLTDTQYF. The CDR3 DNA is TGTGCCAGCAGCTATCTCACAGATACGCAGTATTTT.

Worth noting for this clone: This specimen includes other DNA sequences encoding the same CDR3. The chain is built from TRBV7-9 and TRBJ2-5; D could derive from TRBD1 or TRBD2 (5 bases each). The CDR3 consists of 13 residues. Germline loops: CDR1 SEHNR, CDR2 FQNEAQ (reference sequence). Trimming removed 2 bases at V and 5 bases at J, with 9 bases between. CDR3 nucleotides: TGTGCCAGCAGCTTACAGGGACGGGAGACCCAGTACTTC. Translation: CASSLQGRETQYF.

V is TRBV6-4 and J is TRBJ2-1, with 8 bases aligning to TRBD2. Germline CDR1 MRHNA, CDR2 SNTAGT. The V and J ends lost 0 bases and 3 bases, in that order; junction bases with no gene match: 4. CDR3 length: 16 residues. CDR3 sequence: CASSDSTSGLYNEQFF. In DNA, the CDR3 is TGTGCCAGCAGTGACTCAACTAGCGGCCTCTACAATGAGCAGTTCTTC.

This clone was seen just once. This rearrangement joins TRBV29-1 to TRBJ1-2; TRBD1 matches at 9 bases. Germline V gene sequence: CDR1 SQVTM, CDR2 ANQGSEA. With V trimmed by 7 bases and J by 2 bases, 2 bases remained unmatched. The CDR3 extends over 12 amino acids. The CDR3, as DNA: TGCAGCGCAGGACAGGGGAACTATGGCTACACCTTC. It specifies CSAGQGNYGYTF.

CDR3 sequence: CASSVDLRTSGSNEQFF. CDR3 DNA sequence: TGTGCCAGCAGCGTAGACCTCCGGACTAGCGGGAGCAATGAGCAGTTCTTC. V and J are TRBV9 and TRBJ2-1; 13 bases agree with TRBD2. CDR1 and CDR2 (germline): SGDLS, YYNGEE. V was pared by 0 bases and J by 6 bases, with 6 bases of the junction left unmatched. This CDR3 spans 17 amino acids.

This chain links TRBV25-1 with TRBJ1-2, with 10 nucleotides matching TRBD1. Germline CDR1 and CDR2: MGHDK and SYGVNS. Unmatched junction bases numbered 7, after V lost 6 bases and J lost 6 bases. This CDR3 spans 14 amino acids. The CDR3 loop reads CASSSDRGRNGYTF. DNA of the CDR3: TGTGCCAGCAGCTCGGACAGGGGGAGAAATGGCTACACCTTC.

The V gene is TRBV14, the J gene TRBJ1-1, with D perhaps matching TRBD1 (5 bases). This CDR3 region has 12 residues. Germline CDR1 is SGHDN and CDR2 is FVKESK. Deletions cut 2 bases from V and 11 bases from J, with 12 bases between. CDR3 region: CASSQTGPRAFF. The CDR3 bases are TGTGCCAGCAGCCAAACGGGGCCACGGGCTTTCTTT.